This T cell receptor (beta chain) was found in a study of blood T cell repertoires in COVID-19. Libraries were prepared by immunoSEQ multiplex PCR; TCRdb keeps only in-frame clonotypes and omits some of them. In the table there are roughly 250,000 clones, more than 75% of which are singletons. Trimming stripped 7 bases from V and 6 bases from J, with 13 bases between. This CDR3 region has 13 residues. Germline loops: CDR1 MNHEY, CDR2 SVGAGI. The clonotype was recovered from a woman aged 60-75 years with active or convalescent COVID-19. The sequenced sample consisted of peripheral blood. The chain couples TRBV6-5 to TRBJ2-1; D is unresolved. The CDR3 region has the DNA TGTGCCAGCACCAATCCACCACTCAATGAGCAGTTCTTC. Translating it yields CASTNPPLNEQFF.